Listed here is a single TCR beta chain. Only in-frame clones appear in the TCRdb table, and some are missing; sequencing was by immunoSEQ multiplex PCR. The table shows 3,900 or so clones, with 57% occurring only once. Treatment meaning: randomized to nivolumab then ipilimumab (arm A) or the reverse (arm B). PBMC sorting kept live CD3+CD8+ cells without CD19 or CD56. This sample was taken from a study of sequential checkpoint blockade in melanoma. Across the study: Arm A got nivolumab then ipilimumab; arm B the reverse, 1:1.

CDR3 length: 13 amino acids. The germline V gene has CDR1 SEHNR and CDR2 FQNEAQ (reference sequence). V lost 5 bases to trimming and J lost 4 bases, with 11 bases between them. The sample consisted of CD8+ T cells sorted from blood (inferred from file names), taken from a patient given nivolumab and ipilimumab in sequence. The receptor's source is a human patient with melanoma. Some clones in this sample may be carry-over from other donors' samples. V usage is TRBV7-9 and J usage is TRBJ1-2; possibly TRBD1 for D (5 bases). The CDR3 here is CASSPPDSYGYTF. CDR3 nucleotide sequence: TGTGCCAGCAGCCCCCCCGACAGCTATGGCTACACCTTC. The whole variable domain, filled in from reference TRBV7-9 and TRBJ1-2, reads DTGVSQNPRHKITKRGQNVTFRCDPISEHNRLYWYRQTLGQGPEFLTYFQNEAQLEKSRLLSDRFSAERPKGSFSTLEIQRTEQGDSAMYLCASSPPDSYGYTFGSGTRLTVV.